This entry features one TCR beta chain sequence. Its specificity is not known. The sample originates from a study of CD8 T cells in ankylosing spondylitis. The V gene's germline CDR1 is SGHRS and CDR2 YFSETQ. The junction had 8 bases not matched to a gene; V was cut back by 5 bases and J by 5 bases. CDR3 length: 15 residues. General study findings and limits: The authors reported significant enrichment of disease-linked clones in matched ankylosing spondylitis synovial fluid. One TCR beta motif, made up of roughly eight highly homologous variants, appeared characteristic of ankylosing spondylitis blood.

Construction of TCR beta libraries was performed using quantitative 5'-RACE with molecular barcodes. TCRdb itself ran the 5' RACE reads through MiXCR, one entry per CDR3 protein. The sample holds about 190,000 distinct CDR3 sequences; approximately 12% are singletons and the top ten take roughly 9.6%. Sequenced sample: blood, either unsorted or a sorted T cell fraction (not recorded which). The TCR was taken from a female donor with ankylosing spondylitis or in good health (not recorded which). This chain connects TRBV5-1 to TRBJ2-1, with 9 bases identical to TRBD2. In DNA, the CDR3 is TGCGCCAGCAGGGGACTGGCGGGGGGGGACAATGAGCAGTTCTTC. Residues: CASRGLAGGDNEQFF.